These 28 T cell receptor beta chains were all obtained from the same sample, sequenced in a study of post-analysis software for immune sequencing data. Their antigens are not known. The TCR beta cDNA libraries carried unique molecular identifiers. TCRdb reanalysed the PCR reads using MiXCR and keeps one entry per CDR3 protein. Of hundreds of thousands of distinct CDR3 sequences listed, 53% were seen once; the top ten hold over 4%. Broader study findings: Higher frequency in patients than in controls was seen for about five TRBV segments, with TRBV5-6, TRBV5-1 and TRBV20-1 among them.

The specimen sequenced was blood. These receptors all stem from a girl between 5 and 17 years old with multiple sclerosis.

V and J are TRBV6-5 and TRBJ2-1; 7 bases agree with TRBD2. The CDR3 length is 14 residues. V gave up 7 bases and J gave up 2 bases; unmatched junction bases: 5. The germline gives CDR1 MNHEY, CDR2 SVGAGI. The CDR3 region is CASKPGLAYNEQFF. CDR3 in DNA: TGTGCCAGCAAGCCAGGACTAGCCTACAATGAGCAGTTCTTC.

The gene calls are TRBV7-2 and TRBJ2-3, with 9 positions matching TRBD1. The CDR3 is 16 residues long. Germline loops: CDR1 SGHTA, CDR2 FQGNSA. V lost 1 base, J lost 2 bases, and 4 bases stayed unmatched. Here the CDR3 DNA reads TGTGCCAGCAGCTTAGGACAGGGGGGCCACACAGATACGCAGTATTTT. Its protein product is CASSLGQGGHTDTQYF.

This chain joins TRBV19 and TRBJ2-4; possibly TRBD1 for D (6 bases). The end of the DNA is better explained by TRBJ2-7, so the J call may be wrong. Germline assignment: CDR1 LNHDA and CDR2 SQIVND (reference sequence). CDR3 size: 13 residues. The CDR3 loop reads CASSPGHAYEQYF. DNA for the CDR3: TGTGCCAGTAGCCCGGGACATGCCTACGAGCAGTACTTC.

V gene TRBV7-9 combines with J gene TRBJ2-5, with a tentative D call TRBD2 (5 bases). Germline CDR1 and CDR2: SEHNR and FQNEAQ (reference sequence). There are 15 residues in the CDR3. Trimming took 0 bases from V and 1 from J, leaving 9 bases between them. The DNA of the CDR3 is TGTGCCAGCAGCTTAGCGGAGGTGGCCCAAGAGACCCAGTACTTC. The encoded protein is CASSLAEVAQETQYF.

CDR3 protein: CASSLVTSGRYEQYF. The CDR3 nucleotides are TGTGCCAGCAGCTTAGTGACTAGCGGGAGATACGAGCAGTACTTC. The chain employs TRBV11-2 and TRBJ2-7, with TRBD2 matching over 12 bases. Germline values: CDR1 SGHAT, CDR2 FQNNGV. V was clipped by 1 base and J by 4 bases; unmatched bases: 2. This CDR3 has 15 amino acids.

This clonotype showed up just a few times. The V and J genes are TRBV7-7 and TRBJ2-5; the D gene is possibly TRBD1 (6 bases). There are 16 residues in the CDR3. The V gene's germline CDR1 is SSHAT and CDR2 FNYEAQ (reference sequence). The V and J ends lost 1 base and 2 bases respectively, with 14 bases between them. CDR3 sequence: CASSLVLGAGQETQYF. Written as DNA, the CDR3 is TGTGCCAGCAGCTTAGTGCTGGGGGCCGGGCAAGAGACCCAGTACTTC. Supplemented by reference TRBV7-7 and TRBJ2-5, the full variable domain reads GAGVSQSPRYKVTKRGQDVTLRCDPISSHATLYWYQQALGQGPEFLTYFNYEAQPDKSGLPSDRFSAERPEGSISTLTIQRTEQRDSAMYRCASSLVLGAGQETQYFGPGTRLLVL.

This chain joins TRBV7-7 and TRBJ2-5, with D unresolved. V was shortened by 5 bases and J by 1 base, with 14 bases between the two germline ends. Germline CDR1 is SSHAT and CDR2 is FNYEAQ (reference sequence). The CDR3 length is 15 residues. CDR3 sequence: CASSAHSRSQETQYF. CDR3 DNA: TGTGCCAGCAGCGCCCACAGTAGATCCCAAGAGACCCAGTACTTC.

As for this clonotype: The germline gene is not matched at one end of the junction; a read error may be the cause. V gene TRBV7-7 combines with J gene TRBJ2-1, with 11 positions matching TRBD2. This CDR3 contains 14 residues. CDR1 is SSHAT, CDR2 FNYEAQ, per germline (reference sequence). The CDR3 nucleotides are TGTGCTAGCAGCTTAGCGGGAGGGTTGAATGAGCAGTTCTTC. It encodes CASSLAGGLNEQFF.

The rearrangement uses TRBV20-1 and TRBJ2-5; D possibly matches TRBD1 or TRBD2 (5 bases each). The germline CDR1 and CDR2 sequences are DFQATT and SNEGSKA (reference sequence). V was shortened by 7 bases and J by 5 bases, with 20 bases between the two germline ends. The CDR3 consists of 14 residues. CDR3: CSVNSGTAGETQYF. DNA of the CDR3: TGCAGTGTTAATTCGGGGACGGCAGGGGAGACCCAGTACTTC.

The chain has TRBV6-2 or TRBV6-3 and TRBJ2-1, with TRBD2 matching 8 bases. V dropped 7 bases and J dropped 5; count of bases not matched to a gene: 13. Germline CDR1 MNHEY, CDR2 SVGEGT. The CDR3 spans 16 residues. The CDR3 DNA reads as TGTGCCAGCAACCACCGTTGGCGAGCGGGGGACAATGAGCAGTTCTTC. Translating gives CASNHRWRAGDNEQFF.

This chain's CDR3 is CSVWDRNYGYTF. CDR3 in DNA: TGCAGCGTTTGGGACAGAAACTATGGCTACACCTTC. This chain uses TRBV29-1 with TRBJ1-2; 7 positions agree with TRBD1. The V gene end was trimmed by 5 bases and the J gene end by 2 bases; junction bases not matched to a gene: 2. This CDR3 comprises 12 residues. Per the germline V gene, CDR1 is SQVTM and CDR2 is ANQGSEA. The full variable domain, completed using reference TRBV29-1 and TRBJ1-2, is SAVISQKPSRDICQRGTSLTIQCQVDSQVTMMFWYRQQPGQSLTLIATANQGSEATYESGFVIDKFPISRPNLTFSTLTVSNMSPEDSSIYLCSVWDRNYGYTFGSGTRLTVV.

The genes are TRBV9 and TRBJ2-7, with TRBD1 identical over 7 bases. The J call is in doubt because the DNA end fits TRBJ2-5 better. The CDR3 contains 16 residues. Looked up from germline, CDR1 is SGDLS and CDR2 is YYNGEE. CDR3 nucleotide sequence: TGTGCCAGCAGCGCGCAACTCTCAGGGGGAGAAGAGACCCAGTACTTC. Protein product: CASSAQLSGGEETQYF.

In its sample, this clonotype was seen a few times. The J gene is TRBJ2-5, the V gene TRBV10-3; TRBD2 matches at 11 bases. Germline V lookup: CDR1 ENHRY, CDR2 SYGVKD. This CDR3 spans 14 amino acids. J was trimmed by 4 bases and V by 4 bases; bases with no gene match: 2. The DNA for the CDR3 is TGTGCCATCAGTGGTGGACTAGCGGGAGAGACCCAGTACTTC. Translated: CAISGGLAGETQYF.

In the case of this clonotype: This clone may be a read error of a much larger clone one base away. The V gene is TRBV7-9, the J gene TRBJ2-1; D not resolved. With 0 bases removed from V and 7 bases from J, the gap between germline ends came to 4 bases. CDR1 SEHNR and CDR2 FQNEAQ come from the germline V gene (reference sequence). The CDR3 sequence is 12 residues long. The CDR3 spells CASSLAENEQFF. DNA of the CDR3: TGTGCCAGCAGCTTAGCGGAGAATGAGCAGTTCTTC.

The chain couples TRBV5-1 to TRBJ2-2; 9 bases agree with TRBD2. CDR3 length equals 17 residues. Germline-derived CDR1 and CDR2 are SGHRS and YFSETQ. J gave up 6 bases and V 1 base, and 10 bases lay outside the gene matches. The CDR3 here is CASSLQTGTSSSGELFF. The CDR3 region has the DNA TGCGCCAGCAGCTTGCAAACCGGGACTAGCTCCTCCGGGGAGCTGTTTTTT.

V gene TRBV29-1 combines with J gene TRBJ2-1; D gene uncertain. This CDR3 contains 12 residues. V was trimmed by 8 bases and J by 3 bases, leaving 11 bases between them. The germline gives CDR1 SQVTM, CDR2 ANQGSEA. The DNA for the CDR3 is TGCAGCACCTCCACCAGCTACAATGAGCAGTTCTTC. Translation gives CSTSTSYNEQFF.

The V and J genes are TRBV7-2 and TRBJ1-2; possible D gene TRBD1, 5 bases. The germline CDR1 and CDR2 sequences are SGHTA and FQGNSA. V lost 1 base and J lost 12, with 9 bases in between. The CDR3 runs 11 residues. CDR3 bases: TGTGCCAGCAGCTTAGGGGGGACCCACACCTTC. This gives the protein CASSLGGTHTF.

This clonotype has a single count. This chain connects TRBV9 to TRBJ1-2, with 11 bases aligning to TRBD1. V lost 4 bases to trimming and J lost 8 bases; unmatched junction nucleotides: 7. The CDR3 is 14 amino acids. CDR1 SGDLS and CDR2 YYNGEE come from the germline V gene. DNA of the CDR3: TGTGCCAGCAGCCCCGACGGACAGGGGGCCGGCTACACCTTC. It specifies CASSPDGQGAGYTF.

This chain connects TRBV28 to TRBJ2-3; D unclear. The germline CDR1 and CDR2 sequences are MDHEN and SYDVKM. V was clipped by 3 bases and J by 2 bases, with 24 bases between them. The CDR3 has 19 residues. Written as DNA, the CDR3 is TGTGCCAGCAGTTTTTGGCGTGGATTAAGTCAGACCCACACAGATACGCAGTATTTT. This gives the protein CASSFWRGLSQTHTDTQYF.

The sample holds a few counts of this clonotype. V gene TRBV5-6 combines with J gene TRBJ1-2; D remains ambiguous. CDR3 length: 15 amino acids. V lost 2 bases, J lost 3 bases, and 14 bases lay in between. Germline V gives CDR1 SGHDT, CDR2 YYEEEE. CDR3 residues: CASSFSGRMDYGYTF. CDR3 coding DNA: TGTGCCAGCAGCTTCTCTGGGAGGATGGACTATGGCTACACCTTC. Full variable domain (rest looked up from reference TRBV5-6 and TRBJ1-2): DAGVTQSPTHLIKTRGQQVTLRCSPKSGHDTVSWYQQALGQGPQFIFQYYEEEERQRGNFPDRFSGHQFPNYSSELNVNALLLGDSALYLCASSFSGRMDYGYTFGSGTRLTVV.

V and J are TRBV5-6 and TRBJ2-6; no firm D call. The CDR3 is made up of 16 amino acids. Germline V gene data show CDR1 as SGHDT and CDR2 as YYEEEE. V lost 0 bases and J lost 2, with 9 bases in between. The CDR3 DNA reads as TGTGCCAGCAGCTTGGGATATCCCGCTGGGGCCAACGTCCTGACTTTC. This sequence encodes CASSLGYPAGANVLTF.

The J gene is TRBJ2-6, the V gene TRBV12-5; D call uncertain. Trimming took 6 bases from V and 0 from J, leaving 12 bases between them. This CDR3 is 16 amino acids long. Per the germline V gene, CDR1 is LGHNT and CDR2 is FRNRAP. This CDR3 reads CASGPPTDSGANVLTF. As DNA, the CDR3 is TGTGCTAGTGGCCCTCCGACGGACTCTGGGGCCAACGTCCTGACTTTC.

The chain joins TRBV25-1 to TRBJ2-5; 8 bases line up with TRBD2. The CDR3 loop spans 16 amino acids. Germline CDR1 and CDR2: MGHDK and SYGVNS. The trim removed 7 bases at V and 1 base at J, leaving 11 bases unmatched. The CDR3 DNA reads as TGTGCCAGCACCGGGCAGCGGGGGTTCCTCCAAGAGACCCAGTACTTC. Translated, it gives CASTGQRGFLQETQYF.

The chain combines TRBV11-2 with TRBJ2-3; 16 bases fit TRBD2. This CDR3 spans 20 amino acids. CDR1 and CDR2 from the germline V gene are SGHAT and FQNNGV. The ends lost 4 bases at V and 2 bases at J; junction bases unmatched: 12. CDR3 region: CASSYAPGLAGGRNTDTQYF. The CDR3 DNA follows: TGTGCCAGCAGCTACGCTCCGGGACTAGCGGGAGGGCGAAACACAGATACGCAGTATTTT.

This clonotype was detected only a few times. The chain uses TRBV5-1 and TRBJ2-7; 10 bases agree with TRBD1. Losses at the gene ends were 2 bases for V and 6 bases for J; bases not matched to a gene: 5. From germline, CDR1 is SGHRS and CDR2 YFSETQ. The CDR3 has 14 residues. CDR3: CASSFDRGRREQYF. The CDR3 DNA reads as TGCGCCAGCAGCTTCGACAGGGGGCGGCGCGAGCAGTACTTC.

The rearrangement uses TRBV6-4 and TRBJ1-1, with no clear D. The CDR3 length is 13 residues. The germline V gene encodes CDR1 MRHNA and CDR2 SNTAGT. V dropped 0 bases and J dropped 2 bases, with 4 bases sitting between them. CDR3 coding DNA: TGTGCCAGCAGTGACTCGGACAACACTGAAGCTTTCTTT. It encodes CASSDSDNTEAFF.

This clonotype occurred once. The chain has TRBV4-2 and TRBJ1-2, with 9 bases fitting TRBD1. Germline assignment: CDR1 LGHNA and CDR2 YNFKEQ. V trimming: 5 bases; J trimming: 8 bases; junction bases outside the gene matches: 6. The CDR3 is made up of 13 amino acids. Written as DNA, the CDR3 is TGTGCCAGCAGCGGTGGGACAGGGCACGGCTACACCTTC. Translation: CASSGGTGHGYTF.

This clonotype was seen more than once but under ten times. CDR3 nucleotides: TGTGCCAGCAGCGCTGCAGGGTACACTGAAGCTTTCTTT. Protein sequence: CASSAAGYTEAFF. This sequence joins TRBV12-3 or TRBV12-4 and TRBJ1-1; the D gene is possibly TRBD1 (5 bases). The CDR3 runs to 13 residues. V was shortened by 6 bases and J by 3 bases, with 11 bases between the two germline ends.